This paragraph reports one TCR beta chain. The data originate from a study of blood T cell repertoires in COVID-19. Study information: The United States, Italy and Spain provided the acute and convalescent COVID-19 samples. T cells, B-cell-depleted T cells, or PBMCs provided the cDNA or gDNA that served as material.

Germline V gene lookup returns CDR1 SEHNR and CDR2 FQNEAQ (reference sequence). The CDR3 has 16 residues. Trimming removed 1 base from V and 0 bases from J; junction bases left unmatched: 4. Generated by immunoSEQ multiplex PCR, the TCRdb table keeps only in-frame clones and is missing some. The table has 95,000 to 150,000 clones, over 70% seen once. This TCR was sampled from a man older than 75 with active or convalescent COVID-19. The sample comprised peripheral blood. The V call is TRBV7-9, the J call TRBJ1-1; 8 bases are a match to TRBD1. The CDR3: CASSLESGGVNTEAFF. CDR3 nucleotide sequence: TGTGCCAGCAGCTTAGAATCAGGGGGCGTGAACACTGAAGCTTTCTTT.